This record looks at one T cell receptor beta chain sequence and its context. Alongside a J-beta primer mix, a sample-barcoded 5' primer served in a second PCR lasting 7 to 11 cycles. Every single cDNA molecule received a tag from a template-switch adaptor with 12 random nucleotides. A single record per CDR3 protein comes from TCRdb applying MiXCR to the 5' RACE reads. The sample lists under 2,000,000 distinct CDR3 sequences, roughly 50% occurring once. The data were obtained in a study of blood T cells in healthy people across ages. Background on the study: Researchers report that template switching captured about one barcoded beta molecule per two T cells.

This TCR was sampled from a woman in her thirties or forties in good health. The sequencing sample was made of blood.

For the CDR3, the DNA is TGCGCCAGCAGCCAAGCTCCACCCCGCGTTGGGGCAGGGGTTAGTACGCAGTATTTT. It encodes CASSQAPPRVGAGVSTQYF. The chain uses TRBV4-3 and TRBJ2-3; D might be TRBD1 (6 bases). The length of the CDR3 is 19 residues. The germline gives CDR1 LGHNA, CDR2 YSLEER. Deletions cut 1 base from V and 8 bases from J, with 28 bases between.